This entry lists 28 T cell receptor beta chains sequenced from one sample in a study of blood T cell repertoires in COVID-19. Measured with immunoSEQ multiplex PCR; TCRdb has only the in-frame clones, and not every one. This sample has a few hundred thousand clones, with around 83% found just once. The specimen sequenced was peripheral blood. All receptors derive from a woman in her 70s with COVID-19, enrolled during active disease.

This clone has more than one count but fewer than ten. CDR3 in amino acids: CASSQDRSGREPGELFF. CDR3 nucleotide sequence: TGTGCCAGCAGCCAAGATAGGAGCGGGAGGGAGCCCGGGGAGCTGTTTTTT. The chain recombines TRBV3-1 (or the pseudogene TRBV3-2) with TRBJ2-2; 10 bases line up with TRBD2. Germline-derived CDR1 and CDR2 are LGHDT and YNNKEL (reference sequence). CDR3 size: 17 residues. Trimming cost V 0 bases and J 6 bases; bases outside gene matches: 7.

The V and J genes are TRBV27 and TRBJ2-2; 7 bases align to TRBD1. This CDR3 has 16 residues. V lost 4 bases, J lost 5 bases, and 10 bases stayed unmatched. Per the germline V gene, CDR1 is MNHEY and CDR2 is SMNVEV (reference sequence). CDR3: CASSSWARGKTGELFF. CDR3 DNA sequence: TGTGCCAGCAGTTCGTGGGCCAGGGGGAAGACCGGGGAGCTGTTTTTT.

The V call is TRBV5-4, the J call TRBJ2-3; 12 bases are a match to TRBD2. V dropped 2 bases and J dropped 4; count of bases not matched to a gene: 5. In germline, CDR1 is SGHNT, CDR2 YYREEE (reference sequence). This CDR3 spans 16 amino acids. In DNA form, the CDR3 reads TGTGCCAGCAGCTTTGGACTAGCGGGATGGGCAGATACGCAGTATTTT. It translates to CASSFGLAGWADTQYF. Looking up the rest from reference TRBV5-4 and TRBJ2-3 gives the full variable domain: ETGVTQSPTHLIKTRGQQVTLRCSSQSGHNTVSWYQQALGQGPQFIFQYYREEENGRGNFPPRFSGLQFPNYSSELNVNALELDDSALYLCASSFGLAGWADTQYFGPGTRLTVL.

To note about this clone: Distinct nucleotide sequences in the sample also encode this CDR3. The gene calls are TRBV6-5 and TRBJ1-1, with 8 bases fitting TRBD1. V lost 0 bases and J lost 0; bases outside the gene matches: 0. This CDR3 has 15 amino acids. CDR1 MNHEY and CDR2 SVGAGI come from the germline V gene. The chain's CDR3 is CASSYSTGVNTEAFF. The CDR3 DNA is TGTGCCAGCAGTTACTCGACAGGGGTGAACACTGAAGCTTTCTTT.

The gene calls are TRBV6-2 or TRBV6-3 and TRBJ2-7, with no clear D. Between the trimmed V and J ends, which lost 5 bases and 3 bases, there was a span of 11 bases. This CDR3 is 13 amino acids long. Germline-derived CDR1 and CDR2 are MNHEY and SVGEGT. The CDR3 DNA reads as TGTGCCAGCAGTGCCTCTAGGAACTACGAGCAGTACTTC. Protein product: CASSASRNYEQYF.

The chain combines TRBV11-3 with TRBJ1-6; D possibly corresponds to TRBD1 (6 bases). V dropped 4 bases and J dropped 14 bases, with 15 bases sitting between them. Looked up from germline, CDR1 is SGHNT and CDR2 is YENEEA. The CDR3 loop spans 13 amino acids. Here the CDR3 DNA reads TGTGCCAGCAGCTATAACAGGGAAGCCGCCCTCCACTTT. It specifies CASSYNREAALHF.

The genes are TRBV5-1 and TRBJ2-5, with 9 bases aligning to TRBD2. The germline V gene has CDR1 SGHRS and CDR2 YFSETQ. This CDR3 region has 16 residues. V lost 1 base and J lost 1; bases outside the gene matches: 5. For the CDR3, the DNA is TGCGCCAGCAGCTTGTCGACTAGCGGACTCCAAGAGACCCAGTACTTC. Its protein product is CASSLSTSGLQETQYF.

The chain recombines TRBV5-1 with TRBJ2-1, with 8 bases that match TRBD2. CDR1 SGHRS and CDR2 YFSETQ come from the germline V gene. Trimming took 1 base from V and 10 from J; bases not matched to a gene: 7. The CDR3 is 14 residues long. CDR3 nucleotide sequence: TGCGCCAGCAGCTTGAGAGCGGGAGCGGACGAGCAGTTCTTC. Amino acid sequence: CASSLRAGADEQFF.

The rearrangement joins TRBV6-2 or TRBV6-3 to TRBJ1-5, with TRBD1 matching over 7 bases. Looked up from germline, CDR1 is MNHEY and CDR2 is SVGEGT. Unmatched junction bases numbered 14, after V lost 6 bases and J lost 0 bases. This CDR3 is 18 amino acids long. The CDR3: CASSRQSTGVNSNQPQHF. The DNA for the CDR3 is TGTGCCAGCAGCCGACAGTCAACAGGGGTCAATAGCAATCAGCCCCAGCATTTT.

The J gene is TRBJ2-5, the V gene TRBV5-5; the D is unclear. This CDR3 spans 12 amino acids. V lost 4 bases and J lost 4, with 8 bases in between. CDR1 and CDR2 (germline): SGHKS, YYEKEE (reference sequence). The CDR3 here is CASSRSSETQYF. The CDR3 DNA follows: TGTGCCAGCAGCCGTTCTTCAGAGACCCAGTACTTC.

This chain joins TRBV30 and TRBJ2-6; 7 nucleotides align to TRBD1. V was pared by 7 bases and J by 0 bases, with 9 bases of the junction left unmatched. Germline V gene data show CDR1 as GTSNPN and CDR2 as SVGIG (reference sequence). The CDR3 runs 16 residues. In nucleotides, the CDR3 is TGTGCCTTCACGACAGGGTCCTACTCTGGGGCCAACGTCCTGACTTTC. Amino acid sequence: CAFTTGSYSGANVLTF.

This clone was observed a handful of times. The chain has TRBV7-2 and TRBJ1-2, with no clear D. The CDR3 spans 16 residues. Germline values: CDR1 SGHTA, CDR2 FQGNSA. V was cut by 1 base and J by 2 bases, with 14 bases left in between. CDR3 coding DNA: TGTGCCAGCAGCTTAGGTTTTGCCTTAGCGAACTATGGCTACACCTTC. Translating gives CASSLGFALANYGYTF.

The chain combines TRBV6-5 with TRBJ2-7, with 9 positions matching TRBD1. Losses at the gene ends were 4 bases for V and 4 bases for J; bases not matched to a gene: 5. The length of the CDR3 is 14 residues. The germline CDR1 and CDR2 sequences are MNHEY and SVGAGI. The CDR3 nucleotides read TGTGCCAGCAGTTTAGGGGACAGGGAATACGAGCAGTACTTC. As protein: CASSLGDREYEQYF.

V and J are TRBV6-6 and TRBJ2-1, with a weak D call TRBD2 (6 bases). Trimming shortened V by 5 bases and J by 5 bases, and 10 bases separated the two germline ends. CDR1 is MNHNY and CDR2 is SVGAGI in the germline V gene (reference sequence). CDR3 length: 13 residues. CDR3 DNA sequence: TGTGCCAGCAGTATCGGCGGGAACAATGAGCAGTTCTTC. Amino acids: CASSIGGNNEQFF.

The count of this clone is one. The V gene is TRBV7-7, the J gene TRBJ1-2; tentatively, D is TRBD1 (5 bases). The CDR3 extends over 11 amino acids. Trimming left V 11 bases short and J 8 bases short, with 15 bases between. CDR1 SSHAT and CDR2 FNYEAQ come from the germline V gene (reference sequence). The CDR3 is CARLSGDGYTF. CDR3 DNA sequence: TGTGCCCGATTGTCGGGGGACGGCTACACCTTC. The complete variable domain, with remaining parts taken from reference TRBV7-7 and TRBJ1-2, reads GAGVSQSPRYKVTKRGQDVTLRCDPISSHATLYWYQQALGQGPEFLTYFNYEAQPDKSGLPSDRFSAERPEGSISTLTIQRTEQRDSAMYRCARLSGDGYTFGSGTRLTVV.

The chain joins TRBV9 to TRBJ1-3; 8 nucleotides agree with TRBD1. The CDR3 has 17 amino acids. Germline V gene data show CDR1 as SGDLS and CDR2 as YYNGEE. V shed 0 bases and J 0 bases; nucleotides not matched to a gene: 5. The CDR3 reads CASSVGGQAFSGNTIYF. In DNA, the CDR3 is TGTGCCAGCAGCGTAGGGGGACAGGCATTCTCTGGAAACACCATATATTTT.

The rearrangement uses TRBV4-2 and TRBJ1-2, with 7 nucleotides matching TRBD1. In germline, CDR1 is LGHNA, CDR2 YNFKEQ. This CDR3 comprises 13 residues. Trimming took 2 bases from V and 7 from J; bases not matched to a gene: 4. The CDR3 DNA reads as TGTGCCAGCAGCCAAACCGACAGGGCTGGCTACACCTTC. Residues: CASSQTDRAGYTF.

On this clone: A junction boundary mismatches the germline segment, possibly from a read error. The chain employs TRBV15 and TRBJ2-7; D may be TRBD2 (5 bases). The CDR3 covers 14 residues. Germline-derived CDR1 and CDR2 are LNHNV and YYDKDF (reference sequence). The CDR3 region is CAISSQRGSYEQYF. The CDR3 DNA is TGTGCCATCAGCTCACAACGGGGCTCCTACGAGCAGTACTTC.

The V and J genes are TRBV27 and TRBJ2-2; TRBD1 is a possible D gene (6 bases). CDR3 length equals 14 residues. Germline CDR1 MNHEY, CDR2 SMNVEV (reference sequence). The V end was cut by 6 bases, the J end by 7 bases, with 15 bases between. The CDR3 sequence: CASRPPGHVGELFF. DNA for the CDR3: TGTGCCAGCAGACCTCCGGGACACGTCGGGGAGCTGTTTTTT.

Only one count was recorded for this clone. The chain is built from TRBV28 and TRBJ2-2; D is possibly TRBD2 (5 bases). The CDR3 totals 17 residues. V lost 6 bases and J 2 bases, leaving 19 bases between the germline ends. CDR1 is MDHEN, CDR2 SYDVKM, per germline. The CDR3 is CASSSPGDPLNTGELFF. CDR3 nucleotide sequence: TGTGCCAGCAGCTCTCCCGGGGATCCCCTTAACACCGGGGAGCTGTTTTTT. The full variable domain, its missing parts supplied by reference TRBV28 and TRBJ2-2, is DVKVTQSSRYLVKRTGEKVFLECVQDMDHENMFWYRQDPGLGLRLIYFSYDVKMKEKGDIPEGYSVSREKKERFSLILESASTNQTSMYLCASSSPGDPLNTGELFFGEGSRLTVL.

The rearrangement joins TRBV2 to TRBJ1-5, with 11 bases matching TRBD1. The CDR3 sequence is 14 residues long. The germline V gene encodes CDR1 SNHLY and CDR2 FYNNEI. Germline trimming cut 5 bases from V and 4 bases from J; bases unmatched to any gene: 1. For the CDR3, the DNA is TGTGCCAGCAGTTGGGACAGGGGGAATCAGCCCCAGCATTTT. Its protein is CASSWDRGNQPQHF.

The rearrangement links TRBV2 to TRBJ1-2, with 7 bases fitting TRBD1. The CDR3 totals 13 residues. CDR1 and CDR2 from the germline V gene are SNHLY and FYNNEI. Germline trimming cut 10 bases from V and 3 bases from J; bases unmatched to any gene: 8. CDR3 loop: CATGGSSDYGYTF. The CDR3 DNA follows: TGTGCCACAGGGGGGTCTTCTGACTATGGCTACACCTTC. The full variable domain, rest sourced from reference TRBV2 and TRBJ1-2, is EPEVTQTPSHQVTQMGQEVILRCVPISNHLYFYWYRQILGQKVEFLVSFYNNEISEKSEIFDDQFSVERPDGSNFTLKIRSTKLEDSAMYFCATGGSSDYGYTFGSGTRLTVV.

The chain links TRBV2 to TRBJ2-5; 9 bases agree with TRBD1. The CDR3 consists of 14 residues. The V segment lost 4 bases and the J segment 5 bases; nucleotides outside the gene matches: 5. Germline V lookup: CDR1 SNHLY, CDR2 FYNNEI. The chain's CDR3 is CASSVTGGLETQYF. CDR3 sequence (DNA): TGTGCCAGCAGTGTAACAGGGGGCTTGGAGACCCAGTACTTC.

In its sample, this clone was seen a few times. V is TRBV6-5 and J is TRBJ1-2; 9 nucleotides agree with TRBD1. The CDR3 runs 14 residues. The germline V gene has CDR1 MNHEY and CDR2 SVGAGI. Unmatched junction bases numbered 1, after V lost 2 bases and J lost 3 bases. CDR3 in DNA: TGTGCCAGCAGTTACCGACAGGGGGACTATGGCTACACCTTC. It encodes CASSYRQGDYGYTF.

This clone was seen once. This chain links TRBV27 with TRBJ1-1; D gene unclear. Per germline, CDR1 MNHEY and CDR2 SMNVEV (reference sequence). CDR3 size: 14 residues. V lost 6 bases and J lost 1, with 12 bases in between. The CDR3 nucleotides are TGTGCCAGCAGGGGTAGCGCACAGAACACTGAAGCTTTCTTT. Protein sequence: CASRGSAQNTEAFF.

V is TRBV28 and J is TRBJ2-2, with TRBD2 as a possible D gene (5 bases). There are 13 residues in the CDR3. CDR1 is MDHEN, CDR2 SYDVKM, per germline. V lost 5 bases and J lost 2, with 6 bases in between. CDR3 region: CASSGGNTGELFF. The CDR3 DNA reads as TGTGCCAGCAGTGGAGGAAACACCGGGGAGCTGTTTTTT.

J is TRBJ1-2 and V is TRBV7-9, with 8 positions matching TRBD1. With V trimmed by 7 bases and J by 7 bases, 11 bases remained unmatched. There are 14 residues in the CDR3. The germline V gene encodes CDR1 SEHNR and CDR2 FQNEAQ (reference sequence). CDR3 in amino acids: CASNSAGGEPGYTF. CDR3 nucleotide sequence: TGTGCCAGCAATTCCGCAGGGGGCGAGCCTGGCTACACCTTC.

This clone appeared once. The gene calls are TRBV7-2 and TRBJ2-1, with TRBD2 identical over 7 bases. The CDR3 runs to 14 residues. Germline loops: CDR1 SGHTA, CDR2 FQGNSA. The ends lost 3 bases at V and 8 bases at J; junction bases unmatched: 7. The CDR3 loop reads CASSFGTIRYEQFF. DNA for the CDR3: TGTGCCAGCAGCTTCGGGACTATTCGTTATGAGCAGTTCTTC. Using reference TRBV7-2 and TRBJ2-1 for the parts outside the CDR3, the full variable domain is GAGVSQSPSNKVTEKGKDVELRCDPISGHTALYWYRQSLGQGLEFLIYFQGNSAPDKSGLPSDRFSAERTGGSVSTLTIQRTQQEDSAVYLCASSFGTIRYEQFFGPGTRLTVL.